The TCR beta chain under discussion was sequenced for a study of T-cell memory formation after mild COVID-19. The TCR alpha and TCR beta cDNA libraries, bearing sample barcodes and UMIs, were generated by 5'RACE using constant-segment primers. TCRdb redid the calling of the 5' RACE reads with MiXCR, one entry per CDR3 protein. The repertoire holds hundreds of thousands of distinct CDR3 sequences, about 22% seen once, with 10% to 15% in the top ten. Germline CDR1 reads SGHRS; CDR2 reads YFSETQ. The CDR3 consists of 15 residues. V was clipped by 4 bases and J by 1 base, with 12 bases between them. This clonotype showed up many times.

The chain recombines TRBV5-1 with TRBJ2-1; D may be TRBD2 (7 bases). The receptor was derived from an adult woman who had mild COVID-19 (a few samples of this study predate the infection). Cell type and time point are not known. Sequenced input: PBMCs or a T cell subset sorted from them (not recorded which). CDR3: CASSRGGGSYNEQFF. The CDR3 coding sequence is TGCGCCAGCAGCAGGGGGGGAGGGTCCTACAATGAGCAGTTCTTC.